This entry lists 10 T cell receptor beta chains sequenced from one sample in a study of spatial heterogeneity in lung cancer. As to time point: sample taken at primary tumor resection. Whole RNA came from tumor, nontumor lung or frozen PBMC and was sequenced without being sorted. TCRdb called the 5' RACE reads again in MiXCR, with one record for every CDR3 protein. The sample holds approximately 92,000 distinct CDR3 sequences, roughly 12% seen once. The material was PBMCs, obtained at surgery. These receptors were collected from a male donor with early-stage non-small cell lung cancer.

V is TRBV6-5 and J is TRBJ2-3, with 10 bases identical to TRBD1. CDR1 is MNHEY, CDR2 SVGAGI, per germline. Trimming at V came to 6 bases and at J to 0 bases, leaving 3 bases not matched to a gene. This CDR3 contains 15 residues. This CDR3 reads CASRRQGASTDTQYF. CDR3 DNA sequence: TGTGCCAGCAGACGACAGGGGGCGAGCACAGATACGCAGTATTTT.

This clonotype is deemed large. V usage is TRBV7-9 and J usage is TRBJ2-3; D call uncertain. V was clipped by 1 base and J by 5 bases, with 7 bases between them. Germline CDR1 and CDR2: SEHNR and FQNEAQ (reference sequence). This CDR3 is 13 amino acids long. CDR3 region: CASSLESKDTQYF. In DNA form, the CDR3 reads TGTGCCAGCAGCTTAGAATCGAAAGATACGCAGTATTTT.

The CDR3 DNA reads TGTGCCAGCAGCTTAGTTCCGACAGGGATAGCCTACGAGCAGTACTTC. It codes for CASSLVPTGIAYEQYF. The gene calls are TRBV7-2 and TRBJ2-7; TRBD1 matches at 7 bases. The CDR3 sequence is 16 residues long. Trimming cost V 1 base and J 2 bases; bases outside gene matches: 8. Germline V gene lookup returns CDR1 SGHTA and CDR2 FQGNSA.

The gene calls are TRBV18 and TRBJ1-1, with D perhaps matching TRBD1 (6 bases). There are 14 residues in the CDR3. V gave up 3 bases and J gave up 1 base, with 9 bases separating them. The germline V gene encodes CDR1 KGHSH and CDR2 LQKENI. This CDR3 reads CASSPRTENTEAFF. CDR3 coding DNA: TGTGCCAGCTCACCTCGGACAGAGAACACTGAAGCTTTCTTT.

This clonotype was seen only a few times. The CDR3 reads CSVEKQGIVTDTQYF. The CDR3 DNA sequence: TGCAGCGTTGAAAAACAGGGGATTGTGACAGATACGCAGTATTTT. The chain joins TRBV29-1 to TRBJ2-3; 7 positions match TRBD1. CDR1 is SQVTM, CDR2 ANQGSEA, per germline. This CDR3 is 15 amino acids long. J lost 3 bases, V lost 2 bases, and 8 bases had no gene match.

The rearrangement uses TRBV7-9 and TRBJ1-6; D remains ambiguous. Trimming shortened V by 5 bases and J by 5 bases, and 13 bases separated the two germline ends. From germline, CDR1 is SEHNR and CDR2 FQNEAQ (reference sequence). This CDR3 comprises 15 residues. This CDR3 is CASSARAVNNSPLHF. The DNA for the CDR3 is TGTGCCAGCAGCGCCCGGGCCGTCAATAATTCACCCCTCCACTTT.

This clonotype was observed a few times. The chain combines TRBV7-2 with TRBJ2-2; TRBD2 matches at 11 bases. Germline V gene data show CDR1 as SGHTA and CDR2 as FQGNSA. The CDR3 is 15 amino acids. Losses at the gene ends were 5 bases for V and 4 bases for J; bases not matched to a gene: 3. Written as DNA, the CDR3 is TGTGCCAGCAGCCCCCTAGCGGGGGGCACCGGGGAGCTGTTTTTT. This encodes CASSPLAGGTGELFF.

A single count supports this clonotype. V is TRBV9 and J is TRBJ1-6; 9 positions match TRBD1. The junction had 9 bases not matched to a gene; V was cut back by 4 bases and J by 10 bases. The germline V gene encodes CDR1 SGDLS and CDR2 YYNGEE. The CDR3 sequence is 15 residues long. CDR3 amino acids: CASSLSGQGYSPLHF. CDR3 sequence (DNA): TGTGCCAGCAGCCTGTCGGGACAGGGATACTCACCCCTCCACTTT.

Only a few counts were recorded for this clonotype. The chain carries TRBV5-1 and TRBJ1-1; D unclear. This CDR3 has 15 residues. From germline, CDR1 is SGHRS and CDR2 YFSETQ. With 0 bases removed from V and 3 bases from J, the gap between germline ends came to 12 bases. The CDR3 DNA follows: TGCGCCAGCAGCTTGGTAACTGCGGGCGACACTGAAGCTTTCTTT. Translation: CASSLVTAGDTEAFF.

This clonotype showed up many times. The chain is built from TRBV29-1 and TRBJ1-1, with a weak D call TRBD1 (5 bases). This CDR3 has 9 residues. Between the trimmed V and J ends, which lost 5 bases and 11 bases, there was a span of 9 bases. Per germline, CDR1 SQVTM and CDR2 ANQGSEA. This CDR3 reads CSVRGEAFF. The DNA for the CDR3 is TGCAGCGTTCGAGGGGAGGCTTTCTTT.